Presented here are 5 T cell receptor beta chains from one specimen sequenced in a study of long-term antiretroviral therapy in people with HIV. Survey-level immunoSEQ v3.0 assays were run. Clones were read by immunoSEQ multiplex PCR, and TCRdb kept only the in-frame ones, dropping some. The sample shows 25,000 to 30,000 clones, roughly 84% of them seen only once. The material was unsorted PBMCs, obtained 0.4 years after starting antiretroviral therapy. Source of these receptors: a man aged 18 to 30 with HIV.

The rearrangement links TRBV15 to TRBJ1-2; D gene ambiguous. Germline V lookup: CDR1 LNHNV, CDR2 YYDKDF (reference sequence). The CDR3 is 15 amino acids. V was cut by 1 base and J by 4 bases, with 13 bases left in between. The CDR3 sequence: CATSRAGQDRYGYTF. In DNA, the CDR3 is TGTGCCACCAGCAGAGCGGGCCAGGACCGCTATGGCTACACCTTC. The full variable domain, in which reference TRBV15 and TRBJ1-2 provide the parts outside the CDR3, is DAMVIQNPRYQVTQFGKPVTLSCSQTLNHNVMYWYQQKSSQAPKLLFHYYDKDFNNEADTPDNFQSRRPNTSFCFLDIRSPGLGDTAMYLCATSRAGQDRYGYTFGSGTRLTVV.

The rearrangement links TRBV19 to TRBJ2-7; tentative D call: TRBD1 (6 bases). The germline V gene has CDR1 LNHDA and CDR2 SQIVND (reference sequence). The germline V and J ends were trimmed by 3 bases and 3 bases, with 9 bases remaining between them. This CDR3 is built from 13 residues. The CDR3: CASSIQGYYEQYF. The CDR3 region has the DNA TGTGCCAGTAGTATCCAGGGGTACTACGAGCAGTACTTC. The variable domain in full, completed from reference TRBV19 and TRBJ2-7, reads DGGITQSPKYLFRKEGQNVTLSCEQNLNHDAMYWYRQDPGQGLRLIYYSQIVNDFQKGDIAEGYSVSREKKESFPLTVTSAQKNPTAFYLCASSIQGYYEQYFGPGTRLTVT.

The chain employs TRBV2 and TRBJ1-1; a weak D match, TRBD1 (6 bases). V lost 9 bases and J 1 base, leaving 12 bases between the germline ends. The germline V gene has CDR1 SNHLY and CDR2 FYNNEI. This CDR3 has 13 residues. DNA of the CDR3: TGTGCCAGTACACTCAGGGGGAACACTGAAGCTTTCTTT. This translates into CASTLRGNTEAFF. The variable domain in full, with the rest retrieved from reference TRBV2 and TRBJ1-1, is EPEVTQTPSHQVTQMGQEVILRCVPISNHLYFYWYRQILGQKVEFLVSFYNNEISEKSEIFDDQFSVERPDGSNFTLKIRSTKLEDSAMYFCASTLRGNTEAFFGQGTRLTVV.

The chain couples TRBV9 to TRBJ2-1; tentative D call: TRBD1 (6 bases). The ends were cut back, 4 bases at V and 4 bases at J, with 15 bases in the middle. The CDR3 consists of 15 residues. CDR1 is SGDLS, CDR2 YYNGEE, per germline. The CDR3 reads CASSRQDSEYNEQFF. As DNA, the CDR3 is TGTGCCAGCAGCCGCCAGGACAGTGAATACAATGAGCAGTTCTTC.

This rearrangement joins TRBV12-5 to TRBJ2-6; 11 nucleotides agree with TRBD1. The CDR3 has 20 amino acids. Germline V gene data show CDR1 as LGHNT and CDR2 as FRNRAP. The V gene end was trimmed by 2 bases and the J gene end by 3 bases; junction bases not matched to a gene: 12. Here the CDR3 reads CASGLTISGQGAYGANVLTF. For the CDR3, the DNA is TGTGCTAGTGGTTTGACTATTAGCGGACAGGGGGCTTATGGGGCCAACGTCCTGACTTTC. Full variable domain (remainder filled in from reference TRBV12-5 and TRBJ2-6): DARVTQTPRHKVTEMGQEVTMRCQPILGHNTVFWYRQTMMQGLELLAYFRNRAPLDDSGMPKDRFSAEMPDATLATLKIQPSEPRDSAVYFCASGLTISGQGAYGANVLTFGAGSRLTVL.